These T cell receptor beta chains were read from a single sample in a study of blood T cell repertoires in COVID-19. TCRdb's table, derived via immunoSEQ multiplex PCR, lists solely in-frame clones and lacks some. The sample shows roughly 220,000 clones, 75% to 90% of them seen only once. Sequencing was performed on PBMCs or T cells enriched from blood (not recorded which). The receptors come from a young woman in a cohort exposed to, infected with or recovered from COVID-19 (not recorded which). Both conserved end residues are part of each CDR3. A D gene is named only where the DNA matches it firmly. Clone size appears in some rows only: once, few, many, or a class for an expanded clone.

V	D	J	size	CDR3	DNA
TRBV7-9	TRBD1	TRBJ1-4	-	CASSDRDSWGNEKLFF	TGTGCCAGCAGCGACCGGGACAGCTGGGGTAATGAAAAACTGTTTTTT
TRBV5-1	TRBD1	TRBJ1-2	-	CASSPTVPGQTNYGYTF	TGCGCCAGCAGCCCCACTGTCCCGGGACAGACTAACTATGGCTACACCTTC
TRBV10-3	-	TRBJ2-1	-	CAISPRQVDEQFF	TGTGCCATCAGTCCCCGGCAGGTTGATGAGCAGTTCTTC
TRBV15	-	TRBJ1-2	-	CATSRDLGEDGYTF	TGTGCCACCAGCAGAGATCTGGGGGAGGATGGCTACACCTTC
TRBV19	TRBD1	TRBJ2-5	-	CASSGQGEETQYF	TGTGCCAGTAGTGGACAGGGCGAAGAGACCCAGTACTTC
TRBV15	-	TRBJ1-5	-	CATSRDSGRYQPQHF	TGTGCCACCAGCAGAGATAGTGGCAGGTATCAGCCCCAGCATTTT
TRBV5-1	-	TRBJ1-4	-	CASSLYTGDNEKLFF	TGCGCCAGCAGCCTTTATACGGGGGATAATGAAAAACTGTTTTTT
TRBV28	-	TRBJ2-2	-	CASSLGPSKLFF	TGTGCCAGCAGTTTGGGCCCCAGTAAGCTGTTTTTT
TRBV28	-	TRBJ2-6	-	CASSITGANVLTF	TGTGCCAGCAGTATAACTGGGGCCAACGTCCTGACTTTC
TRBV19	TRBD1	TRBJ2-1	-	CASSGYDRGSEEQFF	TGTGCCAGTAGTGGGTATGACAGGGGCTCGGAAGAGCAGTTCTTC
TRBV2	TRBD2	TRBJ2-1	-	CASSAAGATYNEQFF	TGTGCCAGCAGTGCAGCGGGGGCCACCTACAATGAGCAGTTCTTC
TRBV28	-	TRBJ1-1	-	CASSLFGGNTEAFF	TGTGCCAGCAGTTTATTCGGGGGGAACACTGAAGCTTTCTTT
TRBV10-3	-	TRBJ1-1	-	CAISVGQNTEAFF	TGTGCCATCAGTGTAGGACAGAACACTGAAGCTTTCTTT
TRBV6-5	TRBD1	TRBJ1-2	-	CASSSGQGLNYGYTF	TGTGCCAGCAGTTCCGGACAGGGCCTAAACTATGGCTACACCTTC
TRBV2	TRBD2	TRBJ2-2	-	CASSDDSGSGLGTGELFF	TGTGCCAGCAGTGACGATAGCGGGAGTGGATTGGGCACCGGGGAGCTGTTTTTT
TRBV3-1/TRBV3-2	TRBD2	TRBJ2-1	few	CASSQPNPSRGGYNEQFF	TGTGCCAGCAGCCAACCCAACCCGTCCCGGGGGGGTTACAATGAGCAGTTCTTC
TRBV19	-	TRBJ1-5	-	CASSIVPGYQPQHF	TGTGCCAGTAGTATAGTGCCCGGGTACCAGCCCCAGCATTTT
TRBV5-6	-	TRBJ2-5	once	CASSLVGLGGETQYF	TGTGCCAGCAGCTTGGTCGGTCTGGGGGGAGAGACCCAGTACTTC
TRBV9	TRBD2	TRBJ2-2	-	CAAASGANTGELFF	TGTGCCGCGGCTAGCGGTGCGAACACCGGGGAGCTGTTTTTT
TRBV10-2	-	TRBJ1-6	-	CASSELDYSPLHF	TGCGCCAGCAGTGAGTTAGACTATTCACCCCTCCACTTT
TRBV18	-	TRBJ2-3	-	CASSPGGSGTDTQYF	TGTGCCAGCTCACCCGGCGGGTCAGGCACAGATACGCAGTATTTT
TRBV7-6	-	TRBJ1-6	-	CASSSAPGINSPLHF	TGTGCCAGCAGCTCAGCACCCGGGATCAATTCACCCCTCCACTTT
TRBV7-9	TRBD2	TRBJ2-7	-	CASTPGGTAGGYEQYF	TGTGCCAGCACCCCCGGGGGGACGGCAGGTGGATACGAGCAGTACTTC
TRBV28	-	TRBJ1-4	-	CASRPLTVGGEKLFF	TGTGCCAGCAGGCCACTGACAGTGGGGGGTGAAAAACTGTTTTTT
TRBV4-1	-	TRBJ2-2	-	CASSQRLANTGELFF	TGCGCCAGCAGCCAAAGACTGGCGAACACCGGGGAGCTGTTTTTT
TRBV28	-	TRBJ2-1	-	CASSLWGGAYNEQFF	TGTGCCAGCAGTTTATGGGGGGGGGCCTATAATGAGCAGTTCTTC
TRBV6-6	-	TRBJ1-5	-	CASSSAEVGNQPQHF	TGTGCCAGCAGTTCCGCGGAGGTAGGCAATCAGCCCCAGCATTTT
TRBV5-4	-	TRBJ1-6	-	CASSPGTQSDNSPLHF	TGTGCCAGCAGCCCCGGGACTCAATCTGATAATTCACCCCTCCACTTT
TRBV6-2/TRBV6-3	-	TRBJ1-5	-	CASSSGRGLSQPQHF	TGTGCCAGCAGTTCCGGGAGGGGACTTAGTCAGCCCCAGCATTTT
TRBV9	-	TRBJ1-3	-	CASSGGISGNTIYF	TGTGCCAGCAGCGGAGGGATCTCTGGAAACACCATATATTTT
TRBV7-3	-	TRBJ2-7	-	CASSHGRDYEQYF	TGTGCCAGCAGCCATGGTAGAGACTACGAGCAGTACTTC
TRBV7-2	-	TRBJ1-5	-	CASSLQLQGPVMRHQPQHF	TGTGCCAGCAGCTTACAACTTCAGGGGCCGGTAATGAGGCATCAGCCCCAGCATTTT
TRBV7-9	TRBD2	TRBJ2-7	-	CASSLGLGGGESYEQYF	TGTGCCAGCAGCTTAGGTCTTGGGGGAGGGGAGTCCTACGAGCAGTACTTC
TRBV2	-	TRBJ1-2	-	CASSERNGQGDGYTF	TGTGCCAGCAGTGAAAGAAATGGGCAGGGTGATGGCTACACCTTC
TRBV11-2	TRBD2	TRBJ2-7	-	CASSLGGGPPYEQYF	TGTGCCAGCAGCTTAGGGGGAGGGCCCCCCTACGAGCAGTACTTC
TRBV7-6	-	TRBJ1-5	-	CASSLGPGGNQPQHF	TGTGCCAGCAGCTTAGGACCGGGAGGCAATCAGCCCCAGCATTTT
TRBV6-6	TRBD2	TRBJ2-3	few	CASRRLAGGSGTDTQYF	TGTGCCAGCAGGCGACTAGCGGGGGGGAGTGGCACAGATACGCAGTATTTT
TRBV4-1	TRBD2	TRBJ2-7	-	CASSQAPGTSRYEQYF	TGCGCCAGCAGCCAAGCCCCCGGGACTAGCCGCTACGAGCAGTACTTC
TRBV20-1	TRBD1	TRBJ2-1	-	CSASIEGQVYNEQFF	TGCAGTGCTAGTATAGAGGGACAGGTCTACAATGAGCAGTTCTTC
TRBV5-1	TRBD1	TRBJ2-7	-	CASSSGTGMYEQYF	TGCGCCAGCAGCTCCGGGACAGGGATGTACGAGCAGTACTTC
TRBV7-6	TRBD1	TRBJ1-4	-	CASSLAMGQANEKLFF	TGTGCCAGCAGCTTAGCAATGGGACAGGCTAATGAAAAACTGTTTTTT
TRBV11-3	-	TRBJ2-1	-	CASRLSPDRPNEQFF	TGTGCCAGCAGATTAAGCCCCGACAGGCCCAATGAGCAGTTCTTC
TRBV7-9	-	TRBJ2-5	once	CASSLAGHQETQYF	TGTGCCAGCAGCTTAGCGGGCCATCAAGAGACCCAGTACTTC
TRBV5-1	TRBD1	TRBJ2-5	-	CASRAGTGVGGQETQYF	TGCGCCAGCAGGGCCGGGACAGGGGTCGGAGGCCAAGAGACCCAGTACTTC
TRBV19	TRBD1	TRBJ2-5	-	CATRGTGAWETQYF	TGTGCCACCAGGGGGACAGGGGCGTGGGAGACCCAGTACTTC
TRBV28	TRBD1	TRBJ1-1	-	CASSTRQGPTEAFF	TGTGCCAGCAGTACCAGACAGGGGCCCACTGAAGCTTTCTTT
TRBV28	TRBD2	TRBJ2-1	-	CASSSGLAGVNEQFF	TGTGCCAGCAGTTCGGGACTAGCGGGGGTAAATGAGCAGTTCTTC
TRBV4-1	-	TRBJ1-4	once	CASSHLVGGGNEKLFF	TGCGCCAGCAGCCATTTAGTCGGGGGAGGAAATGAAAAACTGTTTTTT